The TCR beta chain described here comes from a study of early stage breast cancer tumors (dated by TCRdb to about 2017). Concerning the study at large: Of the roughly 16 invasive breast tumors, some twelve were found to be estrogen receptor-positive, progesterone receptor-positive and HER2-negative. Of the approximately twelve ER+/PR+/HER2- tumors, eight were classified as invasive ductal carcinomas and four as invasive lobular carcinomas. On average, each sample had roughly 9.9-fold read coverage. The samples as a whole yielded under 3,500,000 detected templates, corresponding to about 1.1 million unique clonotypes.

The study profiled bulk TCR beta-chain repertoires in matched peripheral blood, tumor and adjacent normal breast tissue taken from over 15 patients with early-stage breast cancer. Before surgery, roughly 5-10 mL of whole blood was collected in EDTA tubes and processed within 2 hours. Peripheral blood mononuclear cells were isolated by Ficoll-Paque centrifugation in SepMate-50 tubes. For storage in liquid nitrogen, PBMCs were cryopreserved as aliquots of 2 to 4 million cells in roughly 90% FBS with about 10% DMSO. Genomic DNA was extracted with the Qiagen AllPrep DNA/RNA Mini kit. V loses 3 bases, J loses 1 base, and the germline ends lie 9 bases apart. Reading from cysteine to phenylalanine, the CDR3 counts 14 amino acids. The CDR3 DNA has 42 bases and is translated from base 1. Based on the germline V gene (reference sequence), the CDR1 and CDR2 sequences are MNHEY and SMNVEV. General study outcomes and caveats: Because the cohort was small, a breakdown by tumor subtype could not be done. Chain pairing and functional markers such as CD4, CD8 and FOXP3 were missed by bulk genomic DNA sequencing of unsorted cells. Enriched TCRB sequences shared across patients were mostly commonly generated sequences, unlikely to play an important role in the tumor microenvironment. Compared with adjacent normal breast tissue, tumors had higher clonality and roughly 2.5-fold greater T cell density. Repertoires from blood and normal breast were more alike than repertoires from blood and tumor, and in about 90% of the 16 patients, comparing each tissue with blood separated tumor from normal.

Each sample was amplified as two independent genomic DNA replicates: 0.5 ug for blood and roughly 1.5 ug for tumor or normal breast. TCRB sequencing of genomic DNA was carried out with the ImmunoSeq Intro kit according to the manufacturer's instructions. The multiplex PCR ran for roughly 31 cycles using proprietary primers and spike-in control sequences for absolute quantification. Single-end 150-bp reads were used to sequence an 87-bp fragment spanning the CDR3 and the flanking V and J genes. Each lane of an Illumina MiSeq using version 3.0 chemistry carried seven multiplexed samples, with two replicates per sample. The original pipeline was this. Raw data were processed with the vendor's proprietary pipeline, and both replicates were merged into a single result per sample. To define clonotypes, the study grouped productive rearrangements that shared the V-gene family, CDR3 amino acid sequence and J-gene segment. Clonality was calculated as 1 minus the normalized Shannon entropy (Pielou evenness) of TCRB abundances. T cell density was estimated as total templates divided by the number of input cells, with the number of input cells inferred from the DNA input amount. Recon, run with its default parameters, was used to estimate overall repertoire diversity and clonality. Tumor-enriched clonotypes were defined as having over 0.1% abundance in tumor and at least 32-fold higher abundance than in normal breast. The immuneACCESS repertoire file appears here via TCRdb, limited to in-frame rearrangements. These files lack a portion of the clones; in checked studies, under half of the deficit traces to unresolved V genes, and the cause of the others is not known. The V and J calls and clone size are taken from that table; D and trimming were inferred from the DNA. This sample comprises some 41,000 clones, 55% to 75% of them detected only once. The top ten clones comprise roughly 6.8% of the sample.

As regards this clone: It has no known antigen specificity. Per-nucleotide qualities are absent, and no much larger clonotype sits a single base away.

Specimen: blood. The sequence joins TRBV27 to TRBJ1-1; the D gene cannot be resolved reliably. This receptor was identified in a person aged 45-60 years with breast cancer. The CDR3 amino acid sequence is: CASSLGSQNTEAFF. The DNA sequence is TGTGCCAGCAGTTTGGGCAGCCAGAACACTGAAGCTTTCTTT.